This T cell receptor (beta chain) was retrieved from a study of cytomegalovirus exposure and HLA in healthy donors. Study-wide results and limits: It was found in a later analysis that first-cohort TCR clusters tended to co-occur in the 120 validation repertoires. TCR beta chains numbering some 150 were designated cytomegalovirus-associated. TCR sequences were mostly rare, though some public TCRs occurred in many donors.

CDR1 is MNHNY, CDR2 SVGAGI, per germline (reference sequence). This CDR3 contains 12 residues. Trimming removed 10 bases from V and 1 base from J, with 7 bases in between. This clone has a handful of counts. What it recognizes is unknown. TCRdb's copy holds only in-frame clones and misses some; the assay was immunoSEQ multiplex PCR. Counted here are around 120,000 clones, more than 85% occurring once; the ten biggest clones make up about 4.3%. This clonotype was sampled from a man between 18 and 29 years old in good health and CMV-seropositive. This chain uses TRBV6-6 with TRBJ2-2; D gene uncertain. Sequencing was carried out using PBMCs. CDR3: CATRQNTGELFF. The CDR3 region has the DNA TGTGCCACCCGACAGAACACCGGGGAGCTGTTTTTT.